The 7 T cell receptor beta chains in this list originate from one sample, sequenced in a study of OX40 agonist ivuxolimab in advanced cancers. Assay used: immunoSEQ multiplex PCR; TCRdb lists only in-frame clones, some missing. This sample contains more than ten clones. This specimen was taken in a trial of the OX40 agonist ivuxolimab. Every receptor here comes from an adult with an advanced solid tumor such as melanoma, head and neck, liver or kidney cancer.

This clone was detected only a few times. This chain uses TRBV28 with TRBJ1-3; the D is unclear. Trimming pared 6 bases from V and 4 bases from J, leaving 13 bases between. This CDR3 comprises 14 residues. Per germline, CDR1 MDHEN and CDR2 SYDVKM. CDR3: CASRSEGSGNTIYF. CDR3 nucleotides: TGTGCCAGCAGATCCGAGGGATCCGGAAACACCATATATTTT. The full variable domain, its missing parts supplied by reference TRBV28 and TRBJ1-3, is DVKVTQSSRYLVKRTGEKVFLECVQDMDHENMFWYRQDPGLGLRLIYFSYDVKMKEKGDIPEGYSVSREKKERFSLILESASTNQTSMYLCASRSEGSGNTIYFGEGSWLTVV.

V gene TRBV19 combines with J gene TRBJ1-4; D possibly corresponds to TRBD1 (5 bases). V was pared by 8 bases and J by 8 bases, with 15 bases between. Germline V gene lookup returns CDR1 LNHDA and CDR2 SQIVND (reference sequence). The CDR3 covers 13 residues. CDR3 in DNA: TGTGCCAGTCGGGACCAAGGATCCGAAAAACTGTTTTTT. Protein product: CASRDQGSEKLFF.

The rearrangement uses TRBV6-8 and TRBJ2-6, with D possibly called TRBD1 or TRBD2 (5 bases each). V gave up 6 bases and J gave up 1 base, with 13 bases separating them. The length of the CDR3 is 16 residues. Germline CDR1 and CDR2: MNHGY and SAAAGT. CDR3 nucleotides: TGTGCCAGCAGAGAACCAGGGAGTTCTGGGGCCAACGTCCTGACTTTC. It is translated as CASREPGSSGANVLTF.

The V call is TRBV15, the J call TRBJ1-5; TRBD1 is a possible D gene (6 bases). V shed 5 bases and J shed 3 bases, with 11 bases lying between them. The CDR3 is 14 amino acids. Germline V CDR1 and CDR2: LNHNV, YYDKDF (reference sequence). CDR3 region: CATSPQGINQPQHF. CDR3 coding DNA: TGTGCCACCAGCCCTCAGGGGATCAATCAGCCCCAGCATTTT.

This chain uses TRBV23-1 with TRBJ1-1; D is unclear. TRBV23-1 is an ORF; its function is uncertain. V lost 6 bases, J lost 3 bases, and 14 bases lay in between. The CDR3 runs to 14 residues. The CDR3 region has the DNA TGCGCCAGCAGCCAAGATGCTACGGACACTGAAGCTTTCTTT. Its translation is CASSQDATDTEAFF.

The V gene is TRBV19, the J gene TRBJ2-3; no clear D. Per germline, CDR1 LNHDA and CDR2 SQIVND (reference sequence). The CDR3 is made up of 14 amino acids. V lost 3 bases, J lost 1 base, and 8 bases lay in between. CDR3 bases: TGTGCCAGTAGTATTCTCCCGGGCACAGATACGCAGTATTTT. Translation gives CASSILPGTDTQYF. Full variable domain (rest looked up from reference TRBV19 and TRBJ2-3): DGGITQSPKYLFRKEGQNVTLSCEQNLNHDAMYWYRQDPGQGLRLIYYSQIVNDFQKGDIAEGYSVSREKKESFPLTVTSAQKNPTAFYLCASSILPGTDTQYFGPGTRLTVL.

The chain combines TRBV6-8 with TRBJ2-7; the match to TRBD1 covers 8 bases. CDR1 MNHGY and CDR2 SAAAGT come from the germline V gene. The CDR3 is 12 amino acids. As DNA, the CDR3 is TGTGTGACCGGACAGGGAGCCCACGAGCAGTACTTC. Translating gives CVTGQGAHEQYF.